Below are 16 T cell receptor beta chains sequenced from a single sample in a study of blood T cell repertoires in COVID-19. Profiled with immunoSEQ multiplex PCR; TCRdb holds only in-frame clones, not every one. The sample holds over 110,000 clones, 85% to 90% seen once. What was sequenced was PBMCs or T cells enriched from blood (not recorded which). The receptors here all came from a man in his 60s who had recovered from COVID-19.

The chain has TRBV5-5 and TRBJ2-5; the match to TRBD2 covers 14 bases. The CDR3 is 17 residues long. Germline V gene sequence: CDR1 SGHKS, CDR2 YYEKEE (reference sequence). The V segment lost 3 bases and the J segment 2 bases; nucleotides outside the gene matches: 6. DNA of the CDR3: TGTGCCAGCAGCTGGGCCCGGACTAGCGGGGGGCAAGAGACCCAGTACTTC. Its translation is CASSWARTSGGQETQYF. Together with reference TRBV5-5 and TRBJ2-5, the CDR3 gives the full variable domain: DAGVTQSPTHLIKTRGQQVTLRCSPISGHKSVSWYQQVLGQGPQFIFQYYEKEERGRGNFPDRFSARQFPNYSSELNVNALLLGDSALYLCASSWARTSGGQETQYFGPGTRLLVL.

The chain has TRBV3-1 (or the pseudogene TRBV3-2) and TRBJ1-5; TRBD1 aligns across 11 bases. The CDR3 consists of 15 residues. CDR1 is LGHDT, CDR2 YNNKEL, per germline (reference sequence). J lost 6 bases, V lost 4 bases, and 5 bases had no gene match. The CDR3 region is CASSLGQGAGQPQHF. In DNA form, the CDR3 reads TGTGCCAGCAGCCTAGGACAGGGGGCGGGTCAGCCCCAGCATTTT.

The chain is built from TRBV28 and TRBJ2-7; TRBD2 might be the D (5 bases). Germline V gene lookup returns CDR1 MDHEN and CDR2 SYDVKM. Trimming left V 10 bases short and J 7 bases short, with 23 bases between. The CDR3 is 14 amino acids. The CDR3 reads CATLGIGGSWEQYF. The CDR3 bases are TGTGCCACCCTCGGGATCGGCGGATCCTGGGAGCAGTACTTC.

This clone was detected only a few times. The chain joins TRBV5-1 to TRBJ1-2, with TRBD1 matching over 7 bases. The CDR3 covers 15 residues. V lost 4 bases to trimming and J lost 4 bases; unmatched junction nucleotides: 10. Germline values: CDR1 SGHRS, CDR2 YFSETQ. The CDR3 loop reads CASSLRQGAIYGYTF. The CDR3 coding sequence is TGCGCCAGCAGCCTTAGACAGGGCGCGATCTATGGCTACACCTTC. Full variable domain (remainder filled in from reference TRBV5-1 and TRBJ1-2): KAGVTQTPRYLIKTRGQQVTLSCSPISGHRSVSWYQQTPGQGLQFLFEYFSETQRNKGNFPGRFSGRQFSNSRSEMNVSTLELGDSALYLCASSLRQGAIYGYTFGSGTRLTVV.

The chain employs TRBV12-2 and TRBJ2-4; the table's D gene call, TRBD2, was not cross checked with the DNA. TRBV12-2 is given as a pseudogene. This CDR3 is built from 15 residues. In nucleotides, the CDR3 is TGTGCAAGTTACATTGGGACTTTAGCCAAAAACATTCAGTACTTC. Amino acids: CASYIGTLAKNIQYF.

The gene calls are TRBV11-2 and TRBJ2-7; 9 bases are shared with TRBD2. CDR3 length: 16 residues. With V trimmed by 0 bases and J by 4 bases, 7 bases remained unmatched. The germline gives CDR1 SGHAT, CDR2 FQNNGV. The CDR3 is CASSLEAGGRRYEQYF. CDR3 nucleotide sequence: TGTGCCAGCAGCTTAGAGGCGGGAGGGCGTAGGTACGAGCAGTACTTC.

This chain links TRBV28 with TRBJ2-2; 8 positions match TRBD1. This CDR3 comprises 15 residues. Germline assignment: CDR1 MDHEN and CDR2 SYDVKM. With V trimmed by 5 bases and J by 4 bases, 6 bases remained unmatched. The CDR3 DNA follows: TGTGCCAGCAGTAGATCAGGGGGCGGCACCGGGGAGCTGTTTTTT. It codes for CASSRSGGGTGELFF.

V is TRBV3-1 (or the pseudogene TRBV3-2) and J is TRBJ1-6, with a weak D call TRBD1 (6 bases). Per the germline V gene, CDR1 is LGHDT and CDR2 is YNNKEL (reference sequence). The CDR3 has 14 amino acids. Between the trimmed V and J ends, which lost 0 bases and 14 bases, there was a span of 14 bases. Here the CDR3 reads CASSQEQGLGSLHF. The CDR3 bases are TGTGCCAGCAGCCAAGAACAGGGCCTCGGATCCCTCCACTTT.

The chain links TRBV5-4 to TRBJ2-1, with TRBD2 matching over 9 bases. The length of the CDR3 is 14 residues. V lost 4 bases and J lost 9; bases outside the gene matches: 8. Looked up from germline, CDR1 is SGHNT and CDR2 is YYREEE (reference sequence). The CDR3 loop is CASSREGTSPEQFF. CDR3 nucleotides: TGTGCCAGCAGCCGGGAAGGGACTAGCCCTGAGCAGTTCTTC. The entire variable domain, with the rest obtained from reference TRBV5-4 and TRBJ2-1, is as follows: ETGVTQSPTHLIKTRGQQVTLRCSSQSGHNTVSWYQQALGQGPQFIFQYYREEENGRGNFPPRFSGLQFPNYSSELNVNALELDDSALYLCASSREGTSPEQFFGPGTRLTVL.

In DNA form, the CDR3 reads TGCGCCAGCAGCTCACCGAGGGGGGGAGTCACCGGGGAGCTGTTTTTT. Amino acid sequence: CASSSPRGGVTGELFF. The gene calls are TRBV5-1 and TRBJ2-2, with a tentative D call TRBD2 (7 bases). The CDR3 is made up of 16 amino acids. CDR1 is SGHRS and CDR2 is YFSETQ in the germline V gene. Trimming shortened V by 3 bases and J by 4 bases, and 16 bases separated the two germline ends.

V is TRBV7-8 and J is TRBJ1-4; 9 bases line up with TRBD1. The germline V gene has CDR1 SGHVS and CDR2 FQNEAQ. V shed 0 bases and J 2 bases; nucleotides not matched to a gene: 1. The CDR3 spans 16 residues. CDR3 protein: CASSLAGTGTNEKLFF. In nucleotides, the CDR3 is TGTGCCAGCAGCTTAGCGGGGACAGGGACTAATGAAAAACTGTTTTTT. Filled out from reference TRBV7-8 and TRBJ1-4, the complete variable domain reads GAGVSQSPRYKVAKRGQDVALRCDPISGHVSLFWYQQALGQGPEFLTYFQNEAQLDKSGLPSDRFFAERPEGSVSTLKIQRTQQEDSAVYLCASSLAGTGTNEKLFFGSGTQLSVL.

V and J are TRBV30 and TRBJ1-1; D is uncertain. V gave up 6 bases and J gave up 1 base, with 15 bases separating them. The CDR3 runs 14 residues. Germline loops: CDR1 GTSNPN, CDR2 SVGIG (reference sequence). CDR3 residues: CACPRRETNTEAFF. CDR3 nucleotides: TGTGCCTGCCCCAGGAGGGAAACGAACACTGAAGCTTTCTTT.

The chain carries TRBV3-1 (or the pseudogene TRBV3-2) and TRBJ2-7, with D uncertain. Germline lookup yields CDR1 LGHDT and CDR2 YNNKEL (reference sequence). V was shortened by 0 bases and J by 6 bases, with 18 bases between the two germline ends. The CDR3 is 16 residues long. The CDR3 nucleotides read TGTGCCAGCAGCCAAGATCATGTACAGTCACATGGCGAGCAGTACTTC. This sequence encodes CASSQDHVQSHGEQYF.

The gene calls are TRBV2 and TRBJ2-5; D not resolved. Germline V lookup: CDR1 SNHLY, CDR2 FYNNEI. Between the trimmed V and J ends, which lost 1 base and 1 base, there was a span of 13 bases. This CDR3 is 16 amino acids long. The CDR3 region is CASSEGVAAFQETQYF. The CDR3 DNA reads as TGTGCCAGCAGTGAAGGTGTGGCGGCCTTCCAAGAGACCCAGTACTTC.

V is TRBV28 and J is TRBJ1-4; perhaps TRBD1 as D (5 bases). The germline V gene encodes CDR1 MDHEN and CDR2 SYDVKM. The CDR3 contains 13 residues. V shed 10 bases and J shed 8 bases, with 17 bases lying between them. The CDR3 DNA follows: TGTGCCATCACGCGTAGGGGATGGGAAAAACTGTTTTTT. Its translation is CAITRRGWEKLFF.

The chain uses TRBV11-1 and TRBJ2-5; 7 positions match TRBD1. The trim removed 5 bases at V and 6 bases at J, leaving 6 bases unmatched. Germline V gene data show CDR1 as SGHAT and CDR2 as FQDESV (reference sequence). The length of the CDR3 is 13 residues. The CDR3 protein is CASSQGGAQTQYF. CDR3 DNA: TGTGCCAGCAGCCAAGGGGGCGCTCAGACCCAGTACTTC.